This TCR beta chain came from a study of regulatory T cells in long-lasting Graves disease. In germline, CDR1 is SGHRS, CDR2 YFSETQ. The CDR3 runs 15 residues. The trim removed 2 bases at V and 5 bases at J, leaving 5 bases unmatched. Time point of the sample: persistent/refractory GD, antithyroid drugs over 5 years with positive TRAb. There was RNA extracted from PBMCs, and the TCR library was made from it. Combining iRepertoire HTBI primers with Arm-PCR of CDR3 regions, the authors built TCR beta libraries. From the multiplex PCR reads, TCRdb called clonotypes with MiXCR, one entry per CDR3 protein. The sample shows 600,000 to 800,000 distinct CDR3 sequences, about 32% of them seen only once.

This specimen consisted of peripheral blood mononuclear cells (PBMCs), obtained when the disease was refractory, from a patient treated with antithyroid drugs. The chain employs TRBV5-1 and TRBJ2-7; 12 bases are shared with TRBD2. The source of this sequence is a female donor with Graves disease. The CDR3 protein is CASSLKTSGSDEQYF. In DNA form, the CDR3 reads TGCGCCAGCAGCTTAAAGACTAGCGGGAGCGACGAGCAGTACTTC. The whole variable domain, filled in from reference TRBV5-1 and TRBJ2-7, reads KAGVTQTPRYLIKTRGQQVTLSCSPISGHRSVSWYQQTPGQGLQFLFEYFSETQRNKGNFPGRFSGRQFSNSRSEMNVSTLELGDSALYLCASSLKTSGSDEQYFGPGTRLTVT.